This T cell receptor beta chain was sequenced during a study of radiotherapy plus CTLA-4 blockade in lung cancer. Measured with immunoSEQ multiplex PCR; TCRdb has only the in-frame clones, and not every one. Among 40,000 to 45,000 clones listed, 60% to 80% were seen once. Germline V gene lookup returns CDR1 MGHRA and CDR2 YSYEKL. This CDR3 region has 14 residues. The V and J ends lost 9 bases and 2 bases respectively, with 14 bases between them. Study observations and caveats: Blood saw expansion of tumor-derived TCR clones after radiotherapy plus ipilimumab. The best prediction of response reportedly came from early blood T cell clone dynamics, with interferon-beta.

About this clone: Its matching antigen is unknown.

This chain joins TRBV4-1 and TRBJ2-1; tentative D call: TRBD2 (6 bases). Sequenced material: peripheral blood, taken from a patient treated with radiotherapy plus ipilimumab. The source is a human donor with non-small cell lung cancer whose response to radiotherapy plus ipilimumab could not be evaluated. CDR3 coding DNA: TGCGCCAGGACCGGGAGAGGGCCCTACAATGAGCAGTTCTTC. Its protein product is CARTGRGPYNEQFF.